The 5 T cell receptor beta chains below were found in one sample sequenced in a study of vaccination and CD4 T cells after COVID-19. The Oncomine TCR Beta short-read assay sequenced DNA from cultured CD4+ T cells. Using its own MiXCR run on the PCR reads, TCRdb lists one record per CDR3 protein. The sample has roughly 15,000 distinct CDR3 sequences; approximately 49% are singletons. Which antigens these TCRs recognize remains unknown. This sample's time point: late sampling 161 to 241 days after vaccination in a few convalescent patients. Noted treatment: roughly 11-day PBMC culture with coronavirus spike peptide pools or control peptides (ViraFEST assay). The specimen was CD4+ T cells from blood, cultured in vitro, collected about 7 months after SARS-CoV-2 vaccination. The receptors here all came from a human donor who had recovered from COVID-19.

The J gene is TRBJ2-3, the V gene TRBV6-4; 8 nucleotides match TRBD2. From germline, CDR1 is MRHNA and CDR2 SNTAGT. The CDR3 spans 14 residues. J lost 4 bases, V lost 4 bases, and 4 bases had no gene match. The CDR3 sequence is CASSAGGWSDTQYF. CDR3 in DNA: TGTGCCAGCAGTGCGGGGGGGTGGTCAGATACGCAGTATTTT.

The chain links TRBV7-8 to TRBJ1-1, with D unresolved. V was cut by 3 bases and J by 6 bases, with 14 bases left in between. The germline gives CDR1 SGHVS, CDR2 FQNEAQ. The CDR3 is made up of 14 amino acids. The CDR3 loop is CASSFDWVLAEAFF. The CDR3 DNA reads TGTGCCAGCAGCTTCGACTGGGTGTTGGCTGAAGCTTTCTTT.

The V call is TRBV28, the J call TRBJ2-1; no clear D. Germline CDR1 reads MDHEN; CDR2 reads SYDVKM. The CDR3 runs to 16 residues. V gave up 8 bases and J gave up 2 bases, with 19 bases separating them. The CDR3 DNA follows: TGTGCCAGCGAATCGAAGACCATAACGACCTACAATGAGCAGTTCTTC. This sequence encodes CASESKTITTYNEQFF.

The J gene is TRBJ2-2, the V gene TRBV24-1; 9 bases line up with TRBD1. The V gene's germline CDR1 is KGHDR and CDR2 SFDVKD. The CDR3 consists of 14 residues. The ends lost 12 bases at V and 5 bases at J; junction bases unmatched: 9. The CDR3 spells CASSGTGSTGELFF. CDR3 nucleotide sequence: TGTGCCTCCTCAGGGACAGGGTCAACCGGGGAGCTGTTTTTT.

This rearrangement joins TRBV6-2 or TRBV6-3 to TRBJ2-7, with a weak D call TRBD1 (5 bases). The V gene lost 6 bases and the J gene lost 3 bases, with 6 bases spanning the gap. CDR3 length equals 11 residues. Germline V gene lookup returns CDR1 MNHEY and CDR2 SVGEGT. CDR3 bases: TGTGCCAGCAGAGGACACTACGAGCAGTACTTC. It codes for CASRGHYEQYF.